The present entry profiles one T cell receptor (beta chain) with its context. Its target is not known. The sample belongs to a study of cytomegalovirus exposure and HLA in healthy donors. PCR was performed using 60 Vbeta and 13 Jbeta primers. The table came from immunoSEQ multiplex PCR; TCRdb's copy has only in-frame clones and leaves some out. The sample shows 150,000 to 200,000 clones, 68% of them seen only once. Findings of the study overall: With high specificity and sensitivity, the classifier reportedly diagnosed cytomegalovirus status.

This CDR3 region has 12 residues. Between the trimmed V and J ends, which lost 7 bases and 1 base, there was a span of 7 bases. CDR1 SNHLY and CDR2 FYNNEI come from the germline V gene. This sequence originates from a man aged 30-40 years in good health and CMV-seropositive. The rearrangement joins TRBV2 to TRBJ1-2; D remains unclear. Sequenced: PBMCs. CDR3 sequence: CASMGSNYGYTF. DNA of the CDR3: TGTGCCAGCATGGGCAGTAACTATGGCTACACCTTC. The whole variable domain, filled in from reference TRBV2 and TRBJ1-2, reads EPEVTQTPSHQVTQMGQEVILRCVPISNHLYFYWYRQILGQKVEFLVSFYNNEISEKSEIFDDQFSVERPDGSNFTLKIRSTKLEDSAMYFCASMGSNYGYTFGSGTRLTVV.